Listed below are T cell receptor beta chains from one sample, sequenced in a study of blood T cells in healthy people across ages. TCRdb fed the 5' RACE reads into MiXCR, producing one record per CDR3 protein. The sample yields about 620,000 distinct CDR3 sequences, more than 20% seen once. The sample consisted of blood. Receptors were obtained from a man between 65 and 85 years old in good health. The CDR3 runs from the conserved cysteine through the conserved F or W. D genes are given only for firm matches. Clone size appears in some rows only: once, few, many, or a class for an expanded clone.

j_gene,d_gene,abundance,v_gene,CDR3nt,CDR3aa
TRBJ1-1,TRBD1,.,TRBV6-6,TGTGCCAGCAGTAGGGGACAGAAGAACATTGAAGCTTTCTTT,CASSRGQKNIEAFF
TRBJ2-1,TRBD1,few,TRBV7-6,TGTGCCAGCAGCTTAGAGACAGGGACCTACAATGAGCAGTTCTTC,CASSLETGTYNEQFF
TRBJ1-5,.,many,TRBV28,TGTGCCAGCAGTTTACCCCCTCGACAGAGCAATCAGCCCCAGCATTTT,CASSLPPRQSNQPQHF
TRBJ1-2,.,.,TRBV28,TGTGCCAGCAGTACACCAGGGGAAGCTAACTATGGCTACACCTTC,CASSTPGEANYGYTF
TRBJ2-5,TRBD2,.,TRBV7-2,TGTACCAGCAGCTTGGAGACTAGCGGGTTCGGGACCCAGTACTTC,CTSSLETSGFGTQYF
TRBJ2-7,TRBD2,.,TRBV6-1,TGTGCCAGCAGGCGGGACTACAGCTCCTACGAGCAGTACTTC,CASRRDYSSYEQYF
TRBJ2-1,TRBD2,.,TRBV20-1,TGCAGTGCTAGAGACCCTTCTAGCGGGAGTGTCTACAATGAGCAGTTCTTC,CSARDPSSGSVYNEQFF
TRBJ2-3,TRBD2,few,TRBV5-1,TGCGCCAGCAGCAACCCGACTAGCGGGAGGGCCGCCACAGATACGCAGTATTTT,CASSNPTSGRAATDTQYF
TRBJ2-7,TRBD2,.,TRBV11-2,TGTGCCAGCAGCTTAGATCGGCCGGGACTAGCGGGAGGCTACGAGCAGTACTTC,CASSLDRPGLAGGYEQYF
TRBJ1-4,.,.,TRBV3-1,TGTGCCAGCGCAGCGAAATATAATGAAAAACTGTTTTTT,CASAAKYNEKLFF
TRBJ2-7,.,few,TRBV5-1,TGCGCCAGCAGCTACAACGGGCCCTCAGGGGAGGAGCAGTACTTC,CASSYNGPSGEEQYF
TRBJ2-1,TRBD2,.,TRBV3-1,TGTGCCAGCAGGCAACGCCAGAGATGCGGGAGCATCAATGAGCAGCTCTTC,CASRQRQRCGSINEQLF
TRBJ2-1,.,.,TRBV15,TGTGCCACCAGCAGAGGTATGTCCTACAATGAGCAGTTCTTC,CATSRGMSYNEQFF
TRBJ2-2,TRBD1,few,TRBV29-1,TGCAGCGTTTGGCAGGGGGCCGGGGAGCTGTTTTTT,CSVWQGAGELFF
TRBJ2-3,.,.,TRBV20-1,TGCAGTGCTAGAGATAGAACGGGAGTGCCAGATACGCAGTATTTT,CSARDRTGVPDTQYF
TRBJ2-1,TRBD2,few,TRBV15,TGTGCCACCAGCAGAATTTGGGTTACTAGCGGGAGGGCCAATGAGCAGTTCTTC,CATSRIWVTSGRANEQFF
TRBJ2-7,TRBD2,few,TRBV28,TGTGCCAGCACCCTGACTAGCGGGAGCTACGAGCAGTACTTC,CASTLTSGSYEQYF
TRBJ2-5,TRBD1,few,TRBV27,TGTGCCAGCAGTTCTGACAGGGGGTGGGAGACCCAGTACTTC,CASSSDRGWETQYF
TRBJ1-6,.,.,TRBV6-2/TRBV6-3,TGTGCCGGCAGGTCACAACTCGGTGGTTATTCACCCCTCCACTTT,CAGRSQLGGYSPLHF
TRBJ2-1,.,few,TRBV30,TGTGCCTGGATTCTCCCGGACAGTTACAATGAGCAGTTCTTC,CAWILPDSYNEQFF
TRBJ1-1,.,.,TRBV14,TGTGCCAGCAGCCAAGGTGTTCCAGGATCTGAAGCTTTCTTT,CASSQGVPGSEAFF
TRBJ2-5,TRBD2,many,TRBV10-1,TGCGCCAGCAGTCCCGGGACTAGTGATGAGACCCAGTACTTC,CASSPGTSDETQYF
TRBJ2-7,TRBD1,.,TRBV7-2,TGTGCCAGCACCGAGGGACAGGGTTTTTACGAGCAGTACTTC,CASTEGQGFYEQYF
TRBJ2-7,TRBD2,few,TRBV3-1,TGTGCCAGCAGCCAGGAGACTAGCGGGTTGCAGTACTTC,CASSQETSGLQYF
TRBJ1-1,.,.,TRBV7-9,TGTGCCAGCAGCACCGGGGTCACTGAAGCTTTCTTT,CASSTGVTEAFF
TRBJ2-1,TRBD2,few,TRBV20-1,TGCAGTGCCCACCCCACTAGCGGGAGACTTAATGAGCAGTTCTTC,CSAHPTSGRLNEQFF
TRBJ2-5,.,many,TRBV20-1,TGCAGTGCTTCCGGGGACTCAGATGGGTACGAGACCCAGTACTTC,CSASGDSDGYETQYF
TRBJ1-5,.,few,TRBV9,TGTGCCAGCAGCGTAGATGTGCGACCAGAGGGGCCCCAGCATTTT,CASSVDVRPEGPQHF
TRBJ2-7,.,few,TRBV6-2/TRBV6-3,TGTGCCAGCAGTGACCTCCCGGACGGACTGCCCTACGAGCAGTACTTC,CASSDLPDGLPYEQYF
TRBJ1-4,TRBD1,few,TRBV27,TGTGCCACCTCCGGGACAGTGAATGAAAAACTGTTTTTT,CATSGTVNEKLFF
TRBJ2-4,.,few,TRBV6-2/TRBV6-3,TGTGCCAGCGGGTCGGCCAAAAACATTCAGTACTTC,CASGSAKNIQYF
TRBJ2-7,TRBD1,.,TRBV20-1,TGCAGTGCTACGGCGACAGGGGCCTACGAGCAGTACTTC,CSATATGAYEQYF
TRBJ1-4,.,.,TRBV7-9,TGTGCCAGCAGCTTAGTGACAGCCGAAAAACTGTTTTTT,CASSLVTAEKLFF
TRBJ2-2,TRBD2,.,TRBV19,TGTGCCAGTAAGGGACTAGCGGGAAACACCGGGGAGCTGTTTTTT,CASKGLAGNTGELFF
TRBJ2-5,TRBD2,few,TRBV20-1,TGCAGTGCTAGAGATTCTGATCCACGACTAGCGGGAGTCGGGGAGACCCAGTACTTC,CSARDSDPRLAGVGETQYF
TRBJ2-7,.,.,TRBV7-8,TGTGCCAGCAGCCTGATGGCAGGGACTGACGAGCAGTACTTC,CASSLMAGTDEQYF
TRBJ2-7,.,once,TRBV5-1,TGTGCCGGCAGCTTGGCTGGGTACGAGCAGTACTTC,CAGSLAGYEQYF
TRBJ2-3,TRBD2,.,TRBV18,TGTGCCAGCTCACCAATGACTAGCGGGAGCCTCACAGATACGCAGTATTTT,CASSPMTSGSLTDTQYF
TRBJ2-3,.,.,TRBV12-3/TRBV12-4,TGTGCCAGCAGCCAGCCCCCGGATACGCAGTATTTT,CASSQPPDTQYF
TRBJ2-5,.,.,TRBV20-1,TGCAGTGGTACGGATCAAGAGACCCAGTACTTC,CSGTDQETQYF
TRBJ2-3,TRBD2,few,TRBV20-1,TGCAGTGCTAGTCCACTAGCGGGAGTTAAAGATACGCAGTATTTT,CSASPLAGVKDTQYF
TRBJ2-5,.,.,TRBV5-4,TGTGCCAGCACTCGCGGGACCCAAGAGACCCAGCACTTC,CASTRGTQETQHF
TRBJ1-1,.,few,TRBV3-1,TGTGCCAGCAGACTAAGTCGGGGGCTGGGGAACACTGAAGCTTTCTTT,CASRLSRGLGNTEAFF
TRBJ2-2,TRBD2,few,TRBV7-2,TGTGCCAGCAGCCTCGTAACTTGGCTAGCGGGCGCCTCCGGGGAGCTGTTTTTT,CASSLVTWLAGASGELFF
TRBJ1-4,.,.,TRBV5-6,TGTGCCAGCAGCCCTTGGACACGTACCGAAAAACTGTTTTTT,CASSPWTRTEKLFF
TRBJ2-7,.,.,TRBV5-6,TGTGCCAGCATCAATCTAGCCCGGGACCAACCCTACGAGCAGTACTTC,CASINLARDQPYEQYF
TRBJ2-1,TRBD2,many,TRBV15,TGTGCCACCAGCAGAGATGCGGGAGGGCCCTACAATGAGCAGTTCTTC,CATSRDAGGPYNEQFF
TRBJ2-5,.,.,TRBV2,TGTGCCAGCAGTGAAGCGCTTCGGGACGCGGGGCAGTACTTC,CASSEALRDAGQYF
TRBJ2-2,.,.,TRBV24-1,TGTGCCACCGGTAAACAGGATCCGAACACCGGGGAGCTGTTTTTT,CATGKQDPNTGELFF
TRBJ2-7,.,few,TRBV24-1,TGTGCCACCAGTGATTCGGCGCCAACCTACGAGCAGTACTTC,CATSDSAPTYEQYF
TRBJ2-6,.,.,TRBV20-1,TGCAGTGCTAGAGCACCGGGGATTCTCAGCTCTGGGGCCAACGTCCTGACTTTC,CSARAPGILSSGANVLTF
TRBJ2-3,.,many,TRBV6-5,TGTGCCAGCAGTTTTAGCGCTAGCACAGATACGCAGTATTTT,CASSFSASTDTQYF
TRBJ2-5,.,.,TRBV4-3,TGCGCCAGCAGCCAAGCAGTTGGGGAGCGGGAGACCCAGTACTTC,CASSQAVGERETQYF
TRBJ1-1,TRBD1,.,TRBV2,TGTGCCAGCAGTGGACAGGGGACGGGCACTGAAGCTTTCTTT,CASSGQGTGTEAFF
TRBJ2-7,.,.,TRBV12-3/TRBV12-4,TGTGCCAGCAGTAGATTTAGGGGGGGCTACGAGCAGTACTTC,CASSRFRGGYEQYF
TRBJ2-1,.,.,TRBV27,TGTGCCAGCAGTTTATCTAAGGGACGCGAGCAGTTCTTC,CASSLSKGREQFF
TRBJ2-6,.,many,TRBV27,TGTGCCAGCAGTGATCAGGAGCCCTCTGGGGCCAACGTCCTGACTTTC,CASSDQEPSGANVLTF
TRBJ2-1,.,few,TRBV2,TGTGCCAGCAGTGATCAGCCAGGGTTATACAATGAGCAGTTCTTC,CASSDQPGLYNEQFF